The clone carrying this T cell receptor (beta chain) has a count of ten or more. Its antigen is currently unknown. The sample is drawn from a study of T cell repertoires in cytomegalovirus infection. This CDR3 has 15 amino acids. The germline gives CDR1 SGHTA, CDR2 FQGNSA. V lost 4 bases and J lost 0, with 10 bases in between. MiXCR was run by TCRdb on the reads, yielding one entry per CDR3 protein. Of 900,000 to 950,000 distinct CDR3 sequences listed, around 30% were seen once; the top ten hold over 11%. The receptor was isolated from a human donor in good health (CMV status not recorded). Some clones in this sample may be carry-over from other donors' samples. The chain uses TRBV7-2 and TRBJ1-5, with D unclear. This specimen consisted of cultured CD8+ T cells from PBMCs, obtained from culture after CMV antigen stimulation. The CDR3 spells CASSSDGYSNQPQHF. CDR3 DNA sequence: TGTGCCAGCAGCTCGGACGGGTATAGCAATCAGCCCCAGCATTTT.